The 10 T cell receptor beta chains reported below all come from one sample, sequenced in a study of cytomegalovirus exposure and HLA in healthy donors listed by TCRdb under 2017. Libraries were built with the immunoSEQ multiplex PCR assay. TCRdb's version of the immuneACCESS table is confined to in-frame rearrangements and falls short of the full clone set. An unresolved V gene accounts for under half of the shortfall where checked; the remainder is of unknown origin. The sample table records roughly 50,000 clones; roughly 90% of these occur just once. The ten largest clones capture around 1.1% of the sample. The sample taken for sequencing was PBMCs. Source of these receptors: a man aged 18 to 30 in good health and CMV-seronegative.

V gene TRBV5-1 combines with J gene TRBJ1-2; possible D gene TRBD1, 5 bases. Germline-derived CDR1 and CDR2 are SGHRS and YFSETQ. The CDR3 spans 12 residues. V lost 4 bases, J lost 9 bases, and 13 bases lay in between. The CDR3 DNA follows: TGCGCCAGCAGCCCGGCGGGGGTCCGCTACACCTTC. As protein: CASSPAGVRYTF. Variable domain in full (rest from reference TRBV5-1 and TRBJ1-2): KAGVTQTPRYLIKTRGQQVTLSCSPISGHRSVSWYQQTPGQGLQFLFEYFSETQRNKGNFPGRFSGRQFSNSRSEMNVSTLELGDSALYLCASSPAGVRYTFGSGTRLTVV.

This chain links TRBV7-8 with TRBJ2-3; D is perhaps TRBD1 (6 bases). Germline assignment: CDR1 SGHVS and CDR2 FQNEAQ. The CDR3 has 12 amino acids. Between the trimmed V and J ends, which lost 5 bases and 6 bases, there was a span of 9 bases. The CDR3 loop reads CASSGRGDTQYF. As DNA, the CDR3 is TGTGCCAGCAGCGGTAGGGGGGATACGCAGTATTTT. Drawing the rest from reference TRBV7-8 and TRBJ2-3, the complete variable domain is GAGVSQSPRYKVAKRGQDVALRCDPISGHVSLFWYQQALGQGPEFLTYFQNEAQLDKSGLPSDRFFAERPEGSVSTLKIQRTQQEDSAVYLCASSGRGDTQYFGPGTRLTVL.

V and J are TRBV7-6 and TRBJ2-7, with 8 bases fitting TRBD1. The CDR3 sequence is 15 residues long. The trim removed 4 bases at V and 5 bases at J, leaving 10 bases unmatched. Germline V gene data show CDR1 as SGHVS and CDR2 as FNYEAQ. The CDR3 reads CASSSHAGGFNEQYF. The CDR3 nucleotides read TGTGCCAGCAGCTCCCATGCAGGGGGCTTTAACGAGCAGTACTTC.

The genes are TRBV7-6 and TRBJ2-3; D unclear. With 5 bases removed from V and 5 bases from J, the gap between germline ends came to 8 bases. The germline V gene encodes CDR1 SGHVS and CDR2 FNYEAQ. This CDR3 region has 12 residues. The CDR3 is CASSPGEDTQYF. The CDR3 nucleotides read TGTGCCAGCAGCCCCGGTGAAGATACGCAGTATTTT. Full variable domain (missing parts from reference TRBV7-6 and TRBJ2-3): GAGVSQSPRYKVTKRGQDVALRCDPISGHVSLYWYRQALGQGPEFLTYFNYEAQQDKSGLPNDRFSAERPEGSISTLTIQRTEQRDSAMYRCASSPGEDTQYFGPGTRLTVL.

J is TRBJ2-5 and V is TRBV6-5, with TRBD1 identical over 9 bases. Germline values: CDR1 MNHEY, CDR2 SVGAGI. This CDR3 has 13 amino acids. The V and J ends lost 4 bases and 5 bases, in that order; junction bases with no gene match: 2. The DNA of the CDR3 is TGTGCCAGCAGTTCCGACAGGGGGGAGACCCAGTACTTC. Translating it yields CASSSDRGETQYF.

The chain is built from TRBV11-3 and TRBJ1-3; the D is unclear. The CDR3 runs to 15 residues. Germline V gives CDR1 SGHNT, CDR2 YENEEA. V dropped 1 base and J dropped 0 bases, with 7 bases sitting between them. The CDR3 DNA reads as TGTGCCAGCAGCTTAGTGGCGGGCTCTGGAAACACCATATATTTT. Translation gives CASSLVAGSGNTIYF. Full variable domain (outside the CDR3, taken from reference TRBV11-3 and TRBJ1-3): EAGVVQSPRYKIIEKKQPVAFWCNPISGHNTLYWYLQNLGQGPELLIRYENEEAVDDSQLPKDRFSAERLKGVDSTLKIQPAELGDSAVYLCASSLVAGSGNTIYFGEGSWLTVV.

DNA of the CDR3: TGTGCCAGCAGTGCATCGGGGCGTGGACAGTCTAATGAAAAACTGTTTTTT. Its translation is CASSASGRGQSNEKLFF. This rearrangement joins TRBV28 to TRBJ1-4; TRBD1 is a possible D gene (6 bases). This CDR3 is 17 amino acids long. Germline values: CDR1 MDHEN, CDR2 SYDVKM. Trimming cost V 5 bases and J 3 bases, with 19 bases left between them.

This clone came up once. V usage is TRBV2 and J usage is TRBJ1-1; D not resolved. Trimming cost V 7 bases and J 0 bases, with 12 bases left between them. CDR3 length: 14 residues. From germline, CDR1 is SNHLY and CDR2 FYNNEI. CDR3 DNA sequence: TGTGCCAGCACAGGTTCGGTGGTGAACACTGAAGCTTTCTTT. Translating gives CASTGSVVNTEAFF.

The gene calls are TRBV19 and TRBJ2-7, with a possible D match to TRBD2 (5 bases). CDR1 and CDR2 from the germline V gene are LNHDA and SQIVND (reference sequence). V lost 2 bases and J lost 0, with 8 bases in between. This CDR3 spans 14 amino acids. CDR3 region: CASSIYGNSYEQYF. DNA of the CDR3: TGTGCCAGTAGTATATACGGGAACTCCTACGAGCAGTACTTC.

CDR3 bases: TGTGCCAGCAGCCCGGGACTAGGGACCCAGTACTTC. Translation gives CASSPGLGTQYF. This rearrangement joins TRBV5-6 to TRBJ2-5, with 8 bases that match TRBD2. Losses at the gene ends were 4 bases for V and 7 bases for J; bases not matched to a gene: 3. The CDR3 is made up of 12 amino acids. CDR1 and CDR2 from the germline V gene are SGHDT and YYEEEE.